The 28 T cell receptor beta chains in this list originate from one sample, sequenced in a study of identical twins. TCRdb reanalysed the 5' RACE reads using MiXCR and keeps one entry per CDR3 protein. The sample lists around 530,000 distinct CDR3 sequences; approximately 14% were seen once. In addition, the sample was reused for a study of yellow fever vaccine responses in identical twins.

The sequenced material came from CD4+ T cells sorted from blood. Source of these receptors: a woman under 30 in good health.

The V and J genes are TRBV28 and TRBJ2-7, with D tentatively TRBD1 or TRBD2 (6 bases each). There are 14 residues in the CDR3. The germline V gene has CDR1 MDHEN and CDR2 SYDVKM. The ends were cut back, 5 bases at V and 3 bases at J, with 14 bases in the middle. The CDR3: CASSKTGAGYEQYV. Here the CDR3 DNA reads TGTGCCAGCAGTAAGACGGGGGCGGGCTACGAGCAGTACGTC.

The chain carries TRBV29-1 and TRBJ2-3, with 9 bases matching TRBD2. Unmatched junction bases numbered 5, after V lost 5 bases and J lost 2 bases. This CDR3 comprises 14 residues. The germline V gene encodes CDR1 SQVTM and CDR2 ANQGSEA. The CDR3 region has the DNA TGCAGCGTTTCCGGGACTAGCATCACAGATACGCAGTATTTT. Its protein product is CSVSGTSITDTQYF.

This clonotype was observed a few times. The J gene is TRBJ2-1, the V gene TRBV10-3; 11 bases agree with TRBD2. The length of the CDR3 is 14 residues. Trimming took 6 bases from V and 7 from J; bases not matched to a gene: 5. Germline V lookup: CDR1 ENHRY, CDR2 SYGVKD. The CDR3 DNA follows: TGTGCCATCAGGGCCCGACTAGCGGGAAATGAGCAGTTCTTC. Translation: CAIRARLAGNEQFF.

There are a few counts of this clonotype. CDR3: CASSQDTAGGREAFF. CDR3 coding DNA: TGTGCCAGCAGCCAAGATACGGCAGGGGGCCGTGAAGCTTTCTTT. The J gene is TRBJ1-1, the V gene TRBV3-1, with TRBD1 matching over 8 bases. The CDR3 is made up of 15 amino acids. Germline CDR1 and CDR2: LGHDT and YNNKEL (reference sequence). V was clipped by 0 bases and J by 7 bases; unmatched bases: 7. Drawing the rest from reference TRBV3-1 and TRBJ1-1, the complete variable domain is DTAVSQTPKYLVTQMGNDKSIKCEQNLGHDTMYWYKQDSKKFLKIMFSYNNKELIINETVPNRFSPKSPDKAHLNLHINSLELGDSAVYFCASSQDTAGGREAFFGQGTRLTVV.

The rearrangement uses TRBV6-1 and TRBJ1-2, with D maybe TRBD1 (6 bases). The CDR3 sequence is 15 residues long. Germline values: CDR1 MNHNS, CDR2 SASEGT. With 2 bases removed from V and 2 bases from J, the gap between germline ends came to 12 bases. CDR3 sequence (DNA): TGTGCCAGCAGTGAAACCGGGACACCAAACTATGGCTACACCTTC. Translation gives CASSETGTPNYGYTF.

The genes are TRBV4-1 and TRBJ2-3; possible D gene TRBD2, 6 bases. Germline V gene data show CDR1 as MGHRA and CDR2 as YSYEKL. The CDR3 totals 16 residues. The V and J ends lost 0 bases and 2 bases respectively, with 12 bases between them. The CDR3 loop reads CASSQDPGAPTDTQYF. In DNA, the CDR3 is TGCGCCAGCAGCCAAGATCCGGGAGCCCCCACAGATACGCAGTATTTT.

This chain connects TRBV21-1 to TRBJ1-1. TRBV21-1 constitutes a pseudogene. There are 13 residues in the CDR3. The CDR3 region is CASSKSEVLEAFF. The CDR3 coding sequence is TGTGCCAGCAGCAAATCTGAGGTTTTGGAAGCTTTCTTT.

V is TRBV20-1 and J is TRBJ1-2; a possible D gene is TRBD1 (6 bases). CDR1 and CDR2 (germline): DFQATT, SNEGSKA (reference sequence). Trimming cost V 0 bases and J 4 bases, with 15 bases left between them. The CDR3 runs to 15 residues. Here the CDR3 reads CSARDLQGGTYGYTF. CDR3 bases: TGCAGTGCTAGAGATTTACAGGGCGGGACCTATGGCTACACCTTC.

The chain combines TRBV5-1 with TRBJ2-1, with D perhaps TRBD1 or TRBD2 (6 bases each). V was clipped by 5 bases and J by 8 bases, with 20 bases between them. Germline V CDR1 and CDR2: SGHRS, YFSETQ. The CDR3 runs 15 residues. The CDR3 spells CASRGGGAGRDEQFF. The CDR3 region has the DNA TGCGCCAGCAGGGGGGGCGGGGCAGGGAGAGATGAGCAGTTCTTC. Using reference TRBV5-1 and TRBJ2-1 for the parts outside the CDR3, the full variable domain is KAGVTQTPRYLIKTRGQQVTLSCSPISGHRSVSWYQQTPGQGLQFLFEYFSETQRNKGNFPGRFSGRQFSNSRSEMNVSTLELGDSALYLCASRGGGAGRDEQFFGPGTRLTVL.

The chain combines TRBV9 with TRBJ2-2; the D gene is possibly TRBD1 (5 bases). The V and J ends lost 0 bases and 0 bases respectively, with 6 bases between them. The germline V gene encodes CDR1 SGDLS and CDR2 YYNGEE. The CDR3 runs to 15 residues. The CDR3 reads CASSVGRANTGELFF. In DNA, the CDR3 is TGTGCCAGCAGCGTAGGCAGGGCGAACACCGGGGAGCTGTTTTTT. The variable domain in full, with the rest retrieved from reference TRBV9 and TRBJ2-2, is DSGVTQTPKHLITATGQRVTLRCSPRSGDLSVYWYQQSLDQGLQFLIQYYNGEERAKGNILERFSAQQFPDLHSELNLSSLELGDSALYFCASSVGRANTGELFFGEGSRLTVL.

This clonotype was observed a few times. The chain recombines TRBV5-1 with TRBJ2-1; 8 bases agree with TRBD1. Germline V gives CDR1 SGHRS, CDR2 YFSETQ. With V trimmed by 2 bases and J by 4 bases, 8 bases remained unmatched. The CDR3 runs 16 residues. CDR3 bases: TGCGCCAGCAGCTTTGGTTTGACAGGGGAATACAATGAGCAGTTCTTC. It encodes CASSFGLTGEYNEQFF.

The chain has TRBV12-3 or TRBV12-4 and TRBJ2-3; 9 bases match TRBD2. This CDR3 has 16 residues. Losses at the gene ends were 5 bases for V and 3 bases for J; bases not matched to a gene: 9. CDR3 loop: CASSPNSGGGTDTQYF. The CDR3 nucleotides are TGTGCCAGCAGTCCCAATAGCGGGGGAGGAACAGATACGCAGTATTTT.

This chain joins TRBV7-3 and TRBJ2-1; weak D call: TRBD2 (5 bases). Deletions cut 1 base from V and 9 bases from J, with 19 bases between. This CDR3 is built from 16 residues. Per germline, CDR1 SGHTA and CDR2 FQGTGA. CDR3 residues: CASSLKTLRLRGEQFF. CDR3 coding DNA: TGTGCCAGCAGCTTAAAAACTCTGCGACTTCGGGGTGAGCAGTTCTTC.

There are a few counts of this clonotype. The chain carries TRBV5-6 and TRBJ1-2; TRBD1 aligns across 8 bases. The CDR3 has 13 residues. The trim removed 1 base at V and 9 bases at J, leaving 5 bases unmatched. The germline CDR1 and CDR2 sequences are SGHDT and YYEEEE. The CDR3 region is CASSLRDRLSYTF. The CDR3 DNA follows: TGTGCCAGCAGCTTGCGGGACAGGCTGAGCTACACCTTC.

This clonotype was detected a few times. The chain carries TRBV12-3 or TRBV12-4 and TRBJ1-2; D gene unclear. The germline V and J ends were trimmed by 2 bases and 3 bases, with 4 bases remaining between them. The CDR3 totals 12 residues. The CDR3 reads CASSLNHYGYTF. The DNA for the CDR3 is TGTGCCAGCAGTTTAAATCACTATGGCTACACCTTC.

This clonotype was detected only a few times. The genes are TRBV6-9 and TRBJ2-7; D is possibly TRBD1 (5 bases). The CDR3 is 9 amino acids. From germline, CDR1 is MNHGY and CDR2 SVAAGI. The CDR3 is CASSLWGPV. The CDR3 DNA reads TGTGCCAGCAGTTTATGGGGCCCCGTC.

This clonotype was recorded a few times. The genes are TRBV5-1 and TRBJ2-3; D possibly matches TRBD1 or TRBD2 (5 bases each). This CDR3 has 13 amino acids. Germline-derived CDR1 and CDR2 are SGHRS and YFSETQ. V lost 0 bases and J lost 6, with 8 bases in between. The CDR3 region is CASSLGGDDTQYF. DNA for the CDR3: TGCGCCAGCAGCTTGGGAGGGGACGATACGCAGTATTTT.

This clonotype was found a few times. The chain combines TRBV7-9 with TRBJ2-7; D might be TRBD1 (6 bases). Germline CDR1 and CDR2: SEHNR and FQNEAQ (reference sequence). CDR3 size: 15 residues. V shed 5 bases and J shed 2 bases, with 16 bases lying between them. The CDR3 DNA is TGTGCCAGCAGCCCCTCAGTTAACAGGGCCTACGAGCAGTACGTC. This sequence encodes CASSPSVNRAYEQYV.

This clonotype was observed once. The rearrangement joins TRBV20-1 to TRBJ2-3, with D maybe TRBD2 (5 bases). Per germline, CDR1 DFQATT and CDR2 SNEGSKA (reference sequence). V was shortened by 6 bases and J by 4 bases, with 14 bases between the two germline ends. This CDR3 is built from 13 residues. The CDR3 here is CSANGISADTQYF. The CDR3 coding sequence is TGCAGTGCCAACGGGATTAGCGCAGATACGCAGTATTTT.

This chain joins TRBV12-3 or TRBV12-4 and TRBJ2-6; 7 bases align to TRBD1. This CDR3 comprises 17 residues. The trim removed 5 bases at V and 0 bases at J, leaving 7 bases unmatched. CDR3 DNA sequence: TGTGCCAGCAGTCTATACAGGGGCGGCTCTGGGGCCAACGTCCTGACTTTC. This gives the protein CASSLYRGGSGANVLTF.

The CDR3 DNA is TGCGCCAGCAGCTTGGGGGACCCTAGCACAGATACGCAGTATTTT. This encodes CASSLGDPSTDTQYF. V and J are TRBV5-1 and TRBJ2-3; either TRBD1 or TRBD2 may fit D (5 bases each). Per the germline V gene, CDR1 is SGHRS and CDR2 is YFSETQ. Trimming stripped 0 bases from V and 0 bases from J, with 8 bases between. This CDR3 region has 15 residues.

This chain connects TRBV20-1 to TRBJ2-3; 12 bases are shared with TRBD1. The J segment lost 4 bases and the V segment lost 7 bases, leaving 3 bases of the junction unmatched. This CDR3 has 13 residues. The V gene's germline CDR1 is DFQATT and CDR2 SNEGSKA (reference sequence). CDR3 in DNA: TGCAGTGTTGGGGACAGGGGGCCAGATACGCAGTATTTT. Its translation is CSVGDRGPDTQYF.

The chain has TRBV12-3 or TRBV12-4 and TRBJ2-3; 8 nucleotides align to TRBD2. V trimming: 4 bases; J trimming: 4 bases; junction bases outside the gene matches: 7. The CDR3 runs 15 residues. CDR3 DNA sequence: TGTGCCAGCAGTTCCCCGGGAGGGTGGGCAGATACGCAGTATTTT. Encoded protein: CASSSPGGWADTQYF.

This clonotype occurred a few times. V gene TRBV12-3 or TRBV12-4 combines with J gene TRBJ1-3; TRBD1 agrees at 7 bases. The CDR3 is made up of 16 amino acids. V shed 7 bases, J shed 0 bases, and the junction held 9 bases outside the gene matches. CDR3 region: CASTLGQIDSGNTIYF. The CDR3 DNA reads as TGTGCCAGCACCCTGGGACAGATTGACTCTGGAAACACCATATATTTT.

The chain joins TRBV14 to TRBJ2-3; D gene unclear. Germline CDR1 is SGHDN and CDR2 is FVKESK. The CDR3 length is 13 residues. V gave up 0 bases and J gave up 8 bases, with 9 bases separating them. The CDR3 protein is CASSQDYYGTQYF. The CDR3 nucleotides are TGTGCCAGCAGCCAAGACTACTATGGTACGCAGTATTTT.

This clonotype appeared a few times. The chain carries TRBV5-1 and TRBJ1-1; D might be TRBD1 (6 bases). The CDR3 is made up of 14 amino acids. The germline CDR1 and CDR2 sequences are SGHRS and YFSETQ. Trimming removed 4 bases from V and 1 base from J, with 11 bases in between. The DNA of the CDR3 is TGCGCCAGCAGCAGGGGGGCGACGAACACTGAAGCTTTCTTT. Amino acid sequence: CASSRGATNTEAFF.

This clonotype showed up just a few times. The rearrangement uses TRBV6-5 and TRBJ2-7; D call uncertain. This CDR3 spans 14 amino acids. The germline CDR1 and CDR2 sequences are MNHEY and SVGAGI. The germline V and J ends were trimmed by 2 bases and 5 bases, with 13 bases remaining between them. The CDR3 DNA is TGTGCCAGCAGTTACATTGAGGTTGACCACGAGCAGTACGTC. Encoded protein: CASSYIEVDHEQYV.

This clonotype was counted between two and nine times. This sequence joins TRBV7-8 and TRBJ1-4, with D perhaps matching TRBD1 (6 bases). The CDR3 has 15 residues. Germline V gene sequence: CDR1 SGHVS, CDR2 FQNEAQ. The germline V and J ends were trimmed by 6 bases and 5 bases, with 16 bases remaining between them. CDR3 sequence (DNA): TGTGCCAGCAGAACCAAGACAGGTCCAAATGAAAAACTGTTTTTT. Translation: CASRTKTGPNEKLFF. Full variable domain (outside the CDR3, taken from reference TRBV7-8 and TRBJ1-4): GAGVSQSPRYKVAKRGQDVALRCDPISGHVSLFWYQQALGQGPEFLTYFQNEAQLDKSGLPSDRFFAERPEGSVSTLKIQRTQQEDSAVYLCASRTKTGPNEKLFFGSGTQLSVL.